These T cell receptor beta chains were read from a single sample in a study of T cells in Graves' hyperthyroidism and ophthalmopathy. TCRdb redid the calling of the multiplex PCR reads with MiXCR, one entry per CDR3 protein. Here the sample spans hundreds of thousands of distinct CDR3 sequences, roughly 46% being singletons. Sequences were obtained from peripheral blood or thyroid tissue (not recorded which). The receptors were sampled from an adult man with Graves' disease, either hyperthyroidism or ophthalmopathy (not recorded which). Both conserved end residues are part of each CDR3. D genes are given only for firm matches. Expanded clones get a size class; other rows say once, few or many, or leave the size out.

NA,TRBV4-3,NA,TRBJ1-5,TGCGCCAGCAGCCAAGATCAGGGGCTCGGACAGCCCCAGCATTTT,CASSQDQGLGQPQHF
NA,TRBV7-9,few,TRBJ2-5,TGCGCCAGCAGCCCATCCGGGGGGCTGGGGGAGACCCAGTACTTC,CASSPSGGLGETQYF
TRBD1,TRBV2,many,TRBJ1-6,TGTGCCAGCATTTCGGACAGGGTCGGTTCACCCCTCCACTTT,CASISDRVGSPLHF
TRBD1,TRBV6-5,NA,TRBJ1-5,TGTGCCAGCAGGATACCGGGACAGGGGAATAATCAGCCCCAGCATTTT,CASRIPGQGNNQPQHF
TRBD1,TRBV7-9,many,TRBJ1-4,TGTGCCAGCATCGAGGGGGCAGGGCTGGAAAAACTGTTTTTT,CASIEGAGLEKLFF
TRBD2,TRBV5-1,few,TRBJ2-7,TGCGCCAACCGGACTAGCGCAAACTCCTACGAGCAGTACTTC,CANRTSANSYEQYF
NA,TRBV2,NA,TRBJ1-4,TGTGCCAGCAGTGACAGCGGGGGATATAATGAAAAACTGTTTTTT,CASSDSGGYNEKLFF
TRBD1,TRBV2,NA,TRBJ1-2,TGTGCCAGCTCGACGACAGGGCCAAGCGATGGCTACACCTTC,CASSTTGPSDGYTF
NA,TRBV10-3,NA,TRBJ1-5,TGTGCCATCAGTGAAAGAGGGGTCGAGACCCAGCATTTT,CAISERGVETQHF
NA,TRBV20-1,NA,TRBJ2-7,TGCAGTGCTAGAGAAGGGGCGGGGTACGAGCAGTACTTC,CSAREGAGYEQYF
NA,TRBV6-6,few,TRBJ1-1,TGTGCCAGCAGGGGGGACGGCCAATTCACTGAAGCTTTCTTT,CASRGDGQFTEAFF
NA,TRBV12-3/TRBV12-4,NA,TRBJ1-5,TGTGCCAGCAGCGGGGAGACCCAGCATTTT,CASSGETQHF
TRBD2,TRBV19,NA,TRBJ2-7,TGTGCCAGTAGCGGGGACTACCCGTCCTACGAGCAGTACTTC,CASSGDYPSYEQYF